This T cell receptor beta chain was identified during a study of cytomegalovirus exposure and HLA in healthy donors. Study outcomes and limitations: Accounts indicate the classifier identified cytomegalovirus status with strong specificity and sensitivity. The study designated roughly 150 TCR beta chains cytomegalovirus-associated.

The protocol was immunoSEQ multiplex PCR, while the TCRdb copy is restricted to in-frame clones and leaves out a portion. This sample has some 180,000 clones; roughly 81% occur once, and the top ten carry around 1.3%. The donors were part of the validation cohort, which consisted of roughly 110 subjects and was separate from the first cohort of around 620 subjects. A note on this clone: What it binds is not known.

The J segment lost 3 bases and the V segment lost 4 bases, leaving 14 bases of the junction unmatched. The CDR3 extends over 17 amino acids. Per germline, CDR1 MNHNS and CDR2 SASEGT. The origin of this receptor is a woman aged 25 to 39 in good health and CMV-seronegative. Sequenced: PBMCs. The J gene is TRBJ2-7, the V gene TRBV6-1; 8 bases are a match to TRBD2. CDR3 in amino acids: CASSARGGSTGVYEQYF. CDR3 coding DNA: TGTGCCAGCAGTGCCCGCGGGGGGTCAACGGGCGTCTACGAGCAGTACTTC.